This T cell receptor (beta chain) was captured by sequencing in a study of CD8+CD57+ T cells in acquired aplastic anemia. General study results and limits: Between patients and controls, approximately 29 CD8+ CDR3 sequences were found in common.

The V gene's germline CDR1 is MGHRA and CDR2 YSYEKL. V lost 5 bases, J lost 3 bases, and 10 bases stayed unmatched. The CDR3 sequence is 17 residues long. A remark on this clonotype: Its antigen is not identified.

TCR beta VDJ and CDR3 were profiled, and genomic DNA was the template. TCRdb reanalysed the reads using MiXCR and keeps one entry per CDR3 protein. The sample comprises under 200,000 distinct CDR3 sequences, 40% to 60% of which are singletons, and under 40% rests with the top ten. Patients chosen for sequencing had shown CD8+CD57+ cell expansion by flow cytometry. The sequenced sample consisted of sorted CD4+, CD8+, or CD8+CD57+ T cells (not recorded which) from PBMCs. This receptor was taken from a human donor with aplastic anemia. The chain uses TRBV4-1 and TRBJ2-1; 10 bases are a match to TRBD1. CDR3 loop: CASSYPTGTGVYNEQFF. DNA of the CDR3: TGCGCCAGCAGCTACCCCACCGGGACAGGGGTCTACAATGAGCAGTTCTTC.